This TCR beta chain derives from a study of CD8+ T cells in alopecia areata. The V end was cut by 7 bases, the J end by 1 base, with 10 bases between. This CDR3 spans 12 amino acids. The V gene's germline CDR1 is GTSNPN and CDR2 SVGIG (reference sequence). The authors extracted RNA and reverse transcribed it into cDNA as the sequencing template. This table comes from immunoSEQ multiplex PCR, and its TCRdb copy is limited to in-frame clones, with some not included. The sample holds 130,000 to 150,000 clones; 40% to 55% are singletons and the top ten take less than 1%. The clonotype was recovered from a human donor with alopecia areata. Source: CD4+ T cells sorted from blood, taken at week 0. This chain uses TRBV30 with TRBJ2-5; D may correspond to TRBD1 or TRBD2 (5 bases each). The CDR3 coding sequence is TGTGCCTTCCGGGGCAGCCAAGAGACCCAGTACTTC. Its protein product is CAFRGSQETQYF.